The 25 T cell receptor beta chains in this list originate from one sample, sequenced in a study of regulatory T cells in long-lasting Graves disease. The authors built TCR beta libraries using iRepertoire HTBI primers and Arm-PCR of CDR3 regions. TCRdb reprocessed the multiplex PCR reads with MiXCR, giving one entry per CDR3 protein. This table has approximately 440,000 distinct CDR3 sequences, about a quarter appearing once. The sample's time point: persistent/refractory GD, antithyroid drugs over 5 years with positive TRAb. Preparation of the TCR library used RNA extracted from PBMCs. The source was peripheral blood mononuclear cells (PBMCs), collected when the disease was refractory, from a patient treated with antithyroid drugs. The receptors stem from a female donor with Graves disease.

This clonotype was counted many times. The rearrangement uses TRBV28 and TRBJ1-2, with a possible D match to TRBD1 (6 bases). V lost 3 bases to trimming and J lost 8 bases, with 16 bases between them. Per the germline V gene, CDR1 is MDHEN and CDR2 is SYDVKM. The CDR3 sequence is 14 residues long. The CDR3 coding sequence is TGTGCCAGCAGTTTTCCAGGGGCAGGTCGGGGCTACACCTTC. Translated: CASSFPGAGRGYTF.

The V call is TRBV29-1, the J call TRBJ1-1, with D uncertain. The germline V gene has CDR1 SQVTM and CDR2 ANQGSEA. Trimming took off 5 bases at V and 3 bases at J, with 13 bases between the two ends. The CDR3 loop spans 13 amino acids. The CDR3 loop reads CSVRTETYTEAFF. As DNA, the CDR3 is TGCAGCGTTAGGACGGAAACCTACACTGAAGCTTTCTTT.

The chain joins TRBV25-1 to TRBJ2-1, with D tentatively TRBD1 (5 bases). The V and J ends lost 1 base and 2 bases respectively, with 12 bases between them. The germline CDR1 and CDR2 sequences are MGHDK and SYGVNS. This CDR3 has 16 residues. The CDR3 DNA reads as TGTGCCAGCAGTGAATGGTCGGCAGGGACCTACAATGAGCAGTTCTTC. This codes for CASSEWSAGTYNEQFF. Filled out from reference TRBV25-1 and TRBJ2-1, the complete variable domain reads EADIYQTPRYLVIGTGKKITLECSQTMGHDKMYWYQQDPGMELHLIHYSYGVNSTEKGDLSSESTVSRIRTEHFPLTLESARPSHTSQYLCASSEWSAGTYNEQFFGPGTRLTVL.

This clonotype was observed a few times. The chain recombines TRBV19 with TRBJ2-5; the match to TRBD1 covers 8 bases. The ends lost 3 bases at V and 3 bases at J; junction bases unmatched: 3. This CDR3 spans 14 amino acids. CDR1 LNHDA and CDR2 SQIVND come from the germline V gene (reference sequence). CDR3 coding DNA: TGTGCCAGTAGTATCCAGGGGGCAGAAGAGACCCAGTACTTC. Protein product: CASSIQGAEETQYF. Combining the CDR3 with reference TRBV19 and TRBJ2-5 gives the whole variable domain DGGITQSPKYLFRKEGQNVTLSCEQNLNHDAMYWYRQDPGQGLRLIYYSQIVNDFQKGDIAEGYSVSREKKESFPLTVTSAQKNPTAFYLCASSIQGAEETQYFGPGTRLLVL.

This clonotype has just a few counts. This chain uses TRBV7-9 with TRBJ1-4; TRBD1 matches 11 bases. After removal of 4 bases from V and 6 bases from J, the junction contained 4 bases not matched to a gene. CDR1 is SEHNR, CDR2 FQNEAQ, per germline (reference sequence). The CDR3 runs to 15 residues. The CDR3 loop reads CASSSPGQGDEKLFF. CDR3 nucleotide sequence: TGTGCCAGCAGCTCACCGGGACAGGGGGATGAAAAACTGTTTTTT.

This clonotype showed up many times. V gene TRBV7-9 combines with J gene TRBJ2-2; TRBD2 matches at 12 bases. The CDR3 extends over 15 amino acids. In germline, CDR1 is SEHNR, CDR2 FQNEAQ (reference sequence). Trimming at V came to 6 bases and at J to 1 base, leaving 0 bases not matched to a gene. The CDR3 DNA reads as TGTGCCAGCAGACTAGCGGGAGGGAACACCGGGGAGCTGTTTTTT. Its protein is CASRLAGGNTGELFF.

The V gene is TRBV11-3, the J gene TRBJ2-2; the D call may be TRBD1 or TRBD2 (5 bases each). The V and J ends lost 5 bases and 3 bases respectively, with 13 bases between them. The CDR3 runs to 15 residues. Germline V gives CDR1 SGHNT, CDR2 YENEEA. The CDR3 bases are TGTGCCAGCAGCACCCAGGGAGAGGACACCGGGGAGCTGTTTTTT. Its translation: CASSTQGEDTGELFF. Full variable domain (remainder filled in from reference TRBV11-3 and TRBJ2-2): EAGVVQSPRYKIIEKKQPVAFWCNPISGHNTLYWYLQNLGQGPELLIRYENEEAVDDSQLPKDRFSAERLKGVDSTLKIQPAELGDSAVYLCASSTQGEDTGELFFGEGSRLTVL.

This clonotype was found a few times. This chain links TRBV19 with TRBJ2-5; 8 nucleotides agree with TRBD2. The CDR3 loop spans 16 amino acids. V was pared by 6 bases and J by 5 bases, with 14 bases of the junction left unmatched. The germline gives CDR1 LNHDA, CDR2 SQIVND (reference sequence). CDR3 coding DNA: TGTGCCAGTAGCTCCACTAGCGGAGGGACTTATGAGACCCAGTACTTC. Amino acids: CASSSTSGGTYETQYF.

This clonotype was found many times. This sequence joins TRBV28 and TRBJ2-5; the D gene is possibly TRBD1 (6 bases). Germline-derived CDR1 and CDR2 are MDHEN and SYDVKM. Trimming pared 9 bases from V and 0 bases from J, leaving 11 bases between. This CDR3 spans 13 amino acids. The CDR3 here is CASGGQNQETQYF. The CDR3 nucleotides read TGTGCCAGTGGAGGACAGAACCAAGAGACCCAGTACTTC.

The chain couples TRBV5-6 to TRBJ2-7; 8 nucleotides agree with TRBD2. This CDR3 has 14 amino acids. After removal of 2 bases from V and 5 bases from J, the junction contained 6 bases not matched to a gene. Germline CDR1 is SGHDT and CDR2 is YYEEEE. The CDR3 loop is CASSLGLARDEQYF. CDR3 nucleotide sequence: TGTGCCAGCAGCTTAGGACTAGCCCGGGACGAGCAGTACTTC.

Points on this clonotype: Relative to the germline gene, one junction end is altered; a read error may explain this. The CDR3 DNA sequence: TGCAGTGCTGCCATAGGGACAGCCTTC. It yields the protein CSAAIGTAF. The rearrangement links TRBV20-1 to TRBJ1-2; 7 nucleotides match TRBD1. The CDR3 consists of 9 residues. Germline loops: CDR1 DFQATT, CDR2 SNEGSKA (reference sequence).

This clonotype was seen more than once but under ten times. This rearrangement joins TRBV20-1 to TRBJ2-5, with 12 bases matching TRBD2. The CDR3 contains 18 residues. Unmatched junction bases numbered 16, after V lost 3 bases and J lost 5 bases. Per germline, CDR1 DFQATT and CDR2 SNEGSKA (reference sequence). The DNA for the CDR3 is TGCAGTGCTAGCTGGACTAGCGGGGTTATTAAAAAGGGGGAGACCCAGTACTTC. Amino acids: CSASWTSGVIKKGETQYF.

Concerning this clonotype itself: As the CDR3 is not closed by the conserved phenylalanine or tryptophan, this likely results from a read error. This CDR3 reads CASGKSGTGNYSYTS. The CDR3 DNA is TGTGCCAGCGGAAAATCCGGGACAGGGAACTATAGCTACACCTCC. The chain combines TRBV2 with TRBJ1-2; TRBD1 matches at 9 bases. The CDR3 covers 15 residues. CDR1 and CDR2 from the germline V gene are SNHLY and FYNNEI.

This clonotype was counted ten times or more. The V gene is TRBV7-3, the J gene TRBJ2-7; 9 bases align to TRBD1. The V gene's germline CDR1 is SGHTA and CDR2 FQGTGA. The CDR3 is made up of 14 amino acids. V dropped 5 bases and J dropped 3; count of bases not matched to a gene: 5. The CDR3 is CASSDRDRVYEQYF. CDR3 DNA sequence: TGTGCCAGCAGCGACCGGGACAGGGTCTACGAGCAGTACTTC.

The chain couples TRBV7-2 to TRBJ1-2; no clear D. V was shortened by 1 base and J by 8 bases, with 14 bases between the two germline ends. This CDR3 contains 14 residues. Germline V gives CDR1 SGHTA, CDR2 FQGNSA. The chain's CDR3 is CASSLEPLVSGYTF. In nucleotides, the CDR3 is TGTGCCAGCAGCTTAGAACCCCTAGTTTCAGGCTACACCTTC.

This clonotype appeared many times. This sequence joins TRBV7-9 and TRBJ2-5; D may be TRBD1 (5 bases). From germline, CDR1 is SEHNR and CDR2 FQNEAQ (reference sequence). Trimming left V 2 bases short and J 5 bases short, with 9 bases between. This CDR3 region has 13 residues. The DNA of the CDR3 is TGTGCCAGCAGCTTATTGCAGGGTGAGACCCAGTACTTC. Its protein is CASSLLQGETQYF.

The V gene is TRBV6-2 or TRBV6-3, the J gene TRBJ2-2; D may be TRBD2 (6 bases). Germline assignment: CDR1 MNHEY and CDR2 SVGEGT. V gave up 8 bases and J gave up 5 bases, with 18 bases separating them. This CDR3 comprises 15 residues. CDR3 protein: CASQQGLRLTGELFF. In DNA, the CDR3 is TGTGCCAGCCAACAAGGACTAAGATTGACCGGGGAGCTGTTTTTT.

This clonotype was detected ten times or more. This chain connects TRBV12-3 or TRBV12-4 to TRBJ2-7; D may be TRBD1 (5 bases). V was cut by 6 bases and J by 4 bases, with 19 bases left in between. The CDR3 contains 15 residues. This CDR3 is CASSPLLGVLYEQYF. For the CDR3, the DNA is TGTGCCAGCAGCCCGCTTCTAGGGGTATTGTACGAGCAGTACTTC.

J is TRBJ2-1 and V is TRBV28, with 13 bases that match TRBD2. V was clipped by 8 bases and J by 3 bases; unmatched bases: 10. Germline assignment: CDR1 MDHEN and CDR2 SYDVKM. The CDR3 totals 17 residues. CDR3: CASRRTSGRRGYNEQFF. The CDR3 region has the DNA TGTGCCAGCCGTCGGACTAGCGGGAGAAGGGGCTACAATGAGCAGTTCTTC.

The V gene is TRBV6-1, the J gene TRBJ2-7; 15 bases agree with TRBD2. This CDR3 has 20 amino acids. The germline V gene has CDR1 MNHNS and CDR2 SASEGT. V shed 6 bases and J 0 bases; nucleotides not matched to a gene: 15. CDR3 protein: CASSLTAGTSGRIASYEQYF. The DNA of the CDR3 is TGTGCCAGCAGCCTCACGGCGGGGACTAGCGGGAGGATAGCCTCCTACGAGCAGTACTTC.

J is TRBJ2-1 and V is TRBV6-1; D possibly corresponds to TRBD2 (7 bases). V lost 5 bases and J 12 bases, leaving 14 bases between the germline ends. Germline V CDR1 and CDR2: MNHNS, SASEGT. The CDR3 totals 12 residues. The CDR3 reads CASSQHREGQFF. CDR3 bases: TGTGCCAGCAGTCAACACAGGGAGGGGCAGTTCTTC.

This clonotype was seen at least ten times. In DNA, the CDR3 is TGTGCCAGCAGTAGAATTTCAGCTTTCTTT. Translation gives CASSRISAFF. The chain uses TRBV28 and TRBJ1-1; D call uncertain. The CDR3 is made up of 10 amino acids. With 5 bases removed from V and 10 bases from J, the gap between germline ends came to 8 bases. Germline CDR1 MDHEN, CDR2 SYDVKM.

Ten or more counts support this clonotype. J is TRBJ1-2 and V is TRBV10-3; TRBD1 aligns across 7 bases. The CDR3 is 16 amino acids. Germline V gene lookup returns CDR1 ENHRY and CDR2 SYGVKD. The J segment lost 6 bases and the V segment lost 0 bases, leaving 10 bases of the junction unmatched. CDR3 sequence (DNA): TGTGCCATCAGTGAGTCGGAAGGGGGCGCTGGGCATGGCTACACCTTC. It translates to CAISESEGGAGHGYTF.

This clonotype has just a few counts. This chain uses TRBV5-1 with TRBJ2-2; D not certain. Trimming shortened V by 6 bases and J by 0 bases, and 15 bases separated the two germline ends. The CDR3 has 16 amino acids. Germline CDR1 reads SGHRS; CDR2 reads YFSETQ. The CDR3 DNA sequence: TGCGCCAGCACTGGGCGTGGGTTATCGAACACCGGGGAGCTGTTTTTT. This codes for CASTGRGLSNTGELFF.

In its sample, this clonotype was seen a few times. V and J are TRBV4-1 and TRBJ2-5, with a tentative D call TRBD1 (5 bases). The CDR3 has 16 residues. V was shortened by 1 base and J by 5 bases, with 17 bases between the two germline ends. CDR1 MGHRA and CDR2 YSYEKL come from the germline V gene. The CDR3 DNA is TGCGCCAGCAGCCAAGGCAGGGCTATCGTTGTGGAGACCCAGTACTTC. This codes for CASSQGRAIVVETQYF.